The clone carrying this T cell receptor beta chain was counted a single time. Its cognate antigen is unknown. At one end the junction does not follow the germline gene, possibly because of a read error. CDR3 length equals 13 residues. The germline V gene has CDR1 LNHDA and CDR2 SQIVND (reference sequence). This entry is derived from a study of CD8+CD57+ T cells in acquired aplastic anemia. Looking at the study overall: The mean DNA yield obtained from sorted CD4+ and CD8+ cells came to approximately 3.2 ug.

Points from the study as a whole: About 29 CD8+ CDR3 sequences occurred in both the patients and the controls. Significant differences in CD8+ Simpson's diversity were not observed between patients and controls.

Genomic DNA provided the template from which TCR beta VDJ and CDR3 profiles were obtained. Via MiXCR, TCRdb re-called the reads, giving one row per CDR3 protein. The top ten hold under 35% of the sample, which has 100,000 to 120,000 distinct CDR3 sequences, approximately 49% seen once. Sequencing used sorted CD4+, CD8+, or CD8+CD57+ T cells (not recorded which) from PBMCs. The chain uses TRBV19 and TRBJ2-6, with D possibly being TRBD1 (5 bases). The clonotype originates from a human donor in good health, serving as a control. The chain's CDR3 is CASSISGANVLAF. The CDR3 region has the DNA TGTGCCAGTAGTATCTCTGGGGCCAACGTCCTGGCTTTC.